This TCR beta chain comes out of a study of blood T cells in healthy people across ages. It was with a sample-barcoded 5' primer and a J-beta primer mix that a second PCR of about 6 to 11 cycles was run. TCRdb re-called the 5' RACE reads with MiXCR, one entry per CDR3 protein. Here the sample spans 650,000 to 800,000 distinct CDR3 sequences, under 65% being singletons. Germline V gene data show CDR1 as SGHRS and CDR2 as YFSETQ. V was clipped by 0 bases and J by 3 bases; unmatched bases: 1. This CDR3 is 16 amino acids long. V and J are TRBV5-1 and TRBJ2-1, with 12 positions matching TRBD2. The clonotype was recovered from a woman aged 80 or older in good health. Sequencing was carried out using blood. The CDR3 region is CASSLGGLAGYNEQFF. In DNA, the CDR3 is TGCGCCAGCAGCTTGGGGGGACTAGCGGGCTACAATGAGCAGTTCTTC.